These T cell receptor beta chains were read from a single sample in a study of T cells in Graves' hyperthyroidism and ophthalmopathy. TCRdb used MiXCR to reprocess the multiplex PCR reads, holding one entry per CDR3 protein. The profile shows 300,000 to 450,000 distinct CDR3 sequences, about a sixth of them singletons. Material for sequencing was blood. The source of these receptors is a woman aged 18-29 years with Graves' hyperthyroidism that later progressed to Graves' ophthalmopathy. Both conserved end residues are part of each CDR3.

j_gene | v_gene | CDR3aa
TRBJ2-7 | TRBV7-6 | CASSLGPLGEQYF
TRBJ2-2 | TRBV9 | CASSVGGHRTGELFF
TRBJ1-5 | TRBV2 | CASSRVTGGFEPQHF
TRBJ2-2 | TRBV3-1 | CASSQVRSVVFPGELFF
TRBJ1-4 | TRBV12-3/TRBV12-4 | CASSIASPLRDEKLFF
TRBJ2-5 | TRBV12-3/TRBV12-4 | CASSPNLGQGAQETQYF
TRBJ2-1 | TRBV20-1 | CSADGRDRGYNEQFF
TRBJ2-5 | TRBV5-1 | CASGTGQSGWETQYF
TRBJ2-2 | TRBV29-1 | CSAQAGELFF
TRBJ1-1 | TRBV28 | CASSLLPGGGNTEAFF
TRBJ2-1 | TRBV28 | CASTPDPPTLGGMDEQFF
TRBJ2-7 | TRBV10-1 | CAITPGVPLSYEQYF
TRBJ2-3 | TRBV20-1 | CSASKSSGSDTQYF
TRBJ1-2 | TRBV10-3 | CATKEGLPLGYTF
TRBJ2-5 | TRBV5-1 | CASSVQETQYF
TRBJ2-3 | TRBV5-1 | CASSSDRYTDTQYF
TRBJ2-3 | TRBV20-1 | CSASKRESTDTQYF
TRBJ1-2 | TRBV29-1 | CSVEMDRGHGYTF
TRBJ2-2 | TRBV10-3 | CAISEIGAGGPGELFF
TRBJ1-1 | TRBV27 | CASSLKTNTEAFF
TRBJ2-7 | TRBV6-2/TRBV6-3 | CASSSQGGTYEQYF
TRBJ2-1 | TRBV27 | CASSLEGFGSYNEQFF
TRBJ2-7 | TRBV30 | CAWSVTGVYEQYF
TRBJ1-4 | TRBV20-1 | CSAAVEATNEKLFF